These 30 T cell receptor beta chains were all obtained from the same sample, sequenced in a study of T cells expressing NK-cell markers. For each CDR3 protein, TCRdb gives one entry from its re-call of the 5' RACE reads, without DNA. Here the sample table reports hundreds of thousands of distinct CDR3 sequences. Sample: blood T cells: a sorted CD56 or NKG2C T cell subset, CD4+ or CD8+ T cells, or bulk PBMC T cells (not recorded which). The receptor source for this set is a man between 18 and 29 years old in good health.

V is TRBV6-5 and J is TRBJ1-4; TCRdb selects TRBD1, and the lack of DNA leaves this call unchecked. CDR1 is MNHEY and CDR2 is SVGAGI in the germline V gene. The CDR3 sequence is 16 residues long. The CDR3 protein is CASSSYPGPGDEKLFF.

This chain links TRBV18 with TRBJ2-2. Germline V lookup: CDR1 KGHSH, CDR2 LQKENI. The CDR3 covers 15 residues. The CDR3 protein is CASSPIGVDTGELFF.

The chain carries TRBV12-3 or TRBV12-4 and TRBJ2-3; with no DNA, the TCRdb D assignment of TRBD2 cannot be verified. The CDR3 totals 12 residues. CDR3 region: CASSLFSAALDF.

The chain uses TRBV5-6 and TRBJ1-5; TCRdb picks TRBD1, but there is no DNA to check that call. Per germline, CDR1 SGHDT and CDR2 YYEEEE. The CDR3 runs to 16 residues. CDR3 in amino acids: CASSRRDRNSNQPQHF.

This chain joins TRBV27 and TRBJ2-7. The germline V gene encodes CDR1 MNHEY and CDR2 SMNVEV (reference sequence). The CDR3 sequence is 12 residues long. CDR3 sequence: CASSRIGSEQYF.

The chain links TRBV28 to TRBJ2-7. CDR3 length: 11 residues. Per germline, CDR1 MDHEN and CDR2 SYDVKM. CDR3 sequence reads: CASSELREQYF.

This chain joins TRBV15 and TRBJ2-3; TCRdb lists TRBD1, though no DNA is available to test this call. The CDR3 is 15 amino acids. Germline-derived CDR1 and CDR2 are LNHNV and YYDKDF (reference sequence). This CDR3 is CATSAPGTPRDTQYF. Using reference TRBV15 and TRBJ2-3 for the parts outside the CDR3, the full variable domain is DAMVIQNPRYQVTQFGKPVTLSCSQTLNHNVMYWYQQKSSQAPKLLFHYYDKDFNNEADTPDNFQSRRPNTSFCFLDIRSPGLGDTAMYLCATSAPGTPRDTQYFGPGTRLTVL.

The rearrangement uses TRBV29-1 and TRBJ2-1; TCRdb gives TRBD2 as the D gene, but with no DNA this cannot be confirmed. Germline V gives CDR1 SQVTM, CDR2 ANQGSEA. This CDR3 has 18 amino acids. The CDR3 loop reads CSVAGTSGREGSYNEQFF.

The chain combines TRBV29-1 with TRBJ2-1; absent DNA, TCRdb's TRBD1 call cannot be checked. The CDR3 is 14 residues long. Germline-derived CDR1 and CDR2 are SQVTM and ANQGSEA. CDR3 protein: CSVEGDRLLNEQFF.

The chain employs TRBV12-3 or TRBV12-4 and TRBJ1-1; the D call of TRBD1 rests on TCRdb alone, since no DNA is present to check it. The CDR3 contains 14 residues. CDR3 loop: CASSLYRGETEAFF.

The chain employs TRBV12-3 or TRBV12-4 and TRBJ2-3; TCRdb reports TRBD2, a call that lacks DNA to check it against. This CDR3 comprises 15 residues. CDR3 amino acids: CASSSGLEKGWTQYF.

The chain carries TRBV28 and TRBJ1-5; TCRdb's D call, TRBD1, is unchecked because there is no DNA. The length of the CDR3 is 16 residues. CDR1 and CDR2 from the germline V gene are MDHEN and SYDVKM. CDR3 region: CASSLSPPGIIQPQHF.

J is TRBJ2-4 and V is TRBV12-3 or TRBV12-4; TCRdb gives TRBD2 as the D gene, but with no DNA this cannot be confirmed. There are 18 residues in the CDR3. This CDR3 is CASRGASRDHEGRNIQYF.

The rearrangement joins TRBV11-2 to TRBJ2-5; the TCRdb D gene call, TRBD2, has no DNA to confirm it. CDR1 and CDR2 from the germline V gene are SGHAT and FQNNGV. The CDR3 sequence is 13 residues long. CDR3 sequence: CASSLSGRETQYF.

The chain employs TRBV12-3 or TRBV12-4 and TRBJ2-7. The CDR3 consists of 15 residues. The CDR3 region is CASSLGTRSSYEQYF.

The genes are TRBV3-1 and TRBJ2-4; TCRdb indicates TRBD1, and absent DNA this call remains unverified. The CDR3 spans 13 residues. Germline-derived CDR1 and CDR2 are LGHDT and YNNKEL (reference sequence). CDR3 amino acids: CASSPSGNGIQYF.

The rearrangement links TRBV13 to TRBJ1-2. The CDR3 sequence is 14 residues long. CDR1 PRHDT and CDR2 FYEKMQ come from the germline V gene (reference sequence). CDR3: CASSARGVNYGYTF.

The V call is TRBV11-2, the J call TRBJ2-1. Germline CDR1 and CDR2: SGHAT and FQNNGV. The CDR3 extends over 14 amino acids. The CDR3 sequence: CASRLLDPLNEQFF.

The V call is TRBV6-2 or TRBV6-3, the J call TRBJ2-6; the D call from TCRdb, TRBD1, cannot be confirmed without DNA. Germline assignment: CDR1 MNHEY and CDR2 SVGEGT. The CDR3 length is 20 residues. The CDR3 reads CASSYSNPGGTVSGANVLTF.

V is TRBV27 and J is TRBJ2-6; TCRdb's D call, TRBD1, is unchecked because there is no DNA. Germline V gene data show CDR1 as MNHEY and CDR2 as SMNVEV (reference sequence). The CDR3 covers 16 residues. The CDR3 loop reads CASSLMGGSGANVLTF.

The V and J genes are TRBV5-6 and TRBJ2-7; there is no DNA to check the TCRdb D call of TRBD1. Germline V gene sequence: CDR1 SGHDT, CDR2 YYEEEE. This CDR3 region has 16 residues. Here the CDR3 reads CASRGSQGASSYEQYF. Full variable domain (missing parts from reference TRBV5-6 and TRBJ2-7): DAGVTQSPTHLIKTRGQQVTLRCSPKSGHDTVSWYQQALGQGPQFIFQYYEEEERQRGNFPDRFSGHQFPNYSSELNVNALLLGDSALYLCASRGSQGASSYEQYFGPGTRLTVT.

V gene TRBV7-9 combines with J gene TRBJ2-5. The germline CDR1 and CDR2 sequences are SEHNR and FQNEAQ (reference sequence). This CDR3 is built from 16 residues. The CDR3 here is CASSLVARVTQETQYF.

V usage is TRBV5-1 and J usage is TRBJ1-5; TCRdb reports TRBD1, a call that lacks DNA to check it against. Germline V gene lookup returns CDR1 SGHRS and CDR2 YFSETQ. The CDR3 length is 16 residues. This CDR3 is CASSPGQGAFDQPQHF.

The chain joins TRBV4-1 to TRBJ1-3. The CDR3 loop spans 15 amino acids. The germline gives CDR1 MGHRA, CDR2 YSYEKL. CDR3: CASSQPDMSGNTIYF.

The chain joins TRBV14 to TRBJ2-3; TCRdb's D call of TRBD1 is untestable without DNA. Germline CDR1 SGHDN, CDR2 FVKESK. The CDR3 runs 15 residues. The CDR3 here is CASSPRGRGADTQYF.

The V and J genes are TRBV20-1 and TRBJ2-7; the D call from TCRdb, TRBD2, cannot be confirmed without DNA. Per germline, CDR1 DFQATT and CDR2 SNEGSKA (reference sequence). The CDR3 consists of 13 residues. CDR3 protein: CSASRLAGEEQYF.

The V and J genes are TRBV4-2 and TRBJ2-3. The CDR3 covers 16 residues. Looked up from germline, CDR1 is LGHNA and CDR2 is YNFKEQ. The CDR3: CASSQDGDLGTDTQYF.

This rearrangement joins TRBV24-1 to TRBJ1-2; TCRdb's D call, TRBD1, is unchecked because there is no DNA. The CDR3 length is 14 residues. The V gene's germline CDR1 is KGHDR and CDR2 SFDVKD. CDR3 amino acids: CATSDYQGDYGYTF.

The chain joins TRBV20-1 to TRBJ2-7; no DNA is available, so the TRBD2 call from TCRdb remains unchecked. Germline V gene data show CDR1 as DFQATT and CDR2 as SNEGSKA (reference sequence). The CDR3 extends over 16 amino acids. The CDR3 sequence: CSARDPGLAGGREQYF.

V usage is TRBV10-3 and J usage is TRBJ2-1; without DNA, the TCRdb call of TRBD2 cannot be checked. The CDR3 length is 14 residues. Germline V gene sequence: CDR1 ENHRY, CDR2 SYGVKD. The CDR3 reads CASKRTGLAGEQFF.